What follows describes a single TCR beta chain. No antigen is known for it. TCRdb fed the reads into MiXCR, producing one record per CDR3 protein. The table shows 35,000 or so distinct CDR3 sequences, with roughly 49% occurring only once. The germline CDR1 and CDR2 sequences are SGHAT and FQNNGV. Trimming pared 5 bases from V and 2 bases from J, leaving 12 bases between. This CDR3 region has 14 residues. The data were obtained in a study of T cell repertoires in cytomegalovirus infection. Background on the study: CMV infection plus the matching HLA type was flagged by public TCR beta signatures.

General observations from the study: HLA-C-restricted CMV-specific TCR beta clonotypes were dominant in the ex vivo response. Public TCR beta family frequency separated CMV-and-HLA carriers, including in an independent cohort.

The sample was CD8+ T cells from cultured PBMCs, taken from culture after CMV antigen stimulation. The J gene is TRBJ1-1, the V gene TRBV11-2, with D uncertain. The sequence derives from a human donor in good health (CMV status not recorded). Some clones in this sample may be carry-over from other donors' samples. CDR3 in DNA: TGTGCCAGCAGCCCCGAAGGCCCCAACACTGAAGCTTTCTTT. It is translated as CASSPEGPNTEAFF.